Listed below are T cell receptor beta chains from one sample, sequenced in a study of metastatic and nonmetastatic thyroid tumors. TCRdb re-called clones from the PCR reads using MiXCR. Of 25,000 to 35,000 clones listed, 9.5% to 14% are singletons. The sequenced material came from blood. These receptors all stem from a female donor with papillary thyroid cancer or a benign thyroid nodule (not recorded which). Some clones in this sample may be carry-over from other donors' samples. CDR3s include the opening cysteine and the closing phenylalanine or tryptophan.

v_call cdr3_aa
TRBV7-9 CASSFAGAVEQYF
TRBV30 CAWTGTSTDTQYF
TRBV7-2 CASSLEGPGLGQFF
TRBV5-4 CASSLAGLALSEQYF
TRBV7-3 CASSLLGGGSTGANVLTF
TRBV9 CASSGSSGSSYNEQFF
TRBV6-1 CASSDRGNQPQHF
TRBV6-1 CASTSTVSAKGYTF
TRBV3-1 CASSQDWRESTDTQYF
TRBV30 CARSVAENQPQHF
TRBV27 CASSLSGQENSPLHF
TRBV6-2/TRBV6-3 CASSSTGQGTPYEQYF
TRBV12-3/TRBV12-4 CASSLGRSVPGANVLTF
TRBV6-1 CASRWTSGSSGETDTQYF
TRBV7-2 CASSPRRDGGYEQYF
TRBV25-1 CASSVQGRNDDQYF
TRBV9 CASSVALGSTGYTF
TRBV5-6 CASSFTGANNSPLHF
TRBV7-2 CASRGRTWGAEAFF
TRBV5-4 CASSPWGDQETQYF
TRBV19 CASDPGTGGSGYTF
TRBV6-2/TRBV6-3 CASSSGTRSPHEQFF